The rows below give T cell receptor beta chains drawn from one sample of a study of blood T cell repertoires in COVID-19. Sequencing used immunoSEQ multiplex PCR; TCRdb keeps in-frame clones, though not all of them. The data show under 150,000 clones, roughly 69% seen once. Sample: peripheral blood. The receptors come from a woman in her 70s with acute or convalescent COVID-19. Each CDR3 is given with its conserved first and last residue. A D gene is named only where the DNA matches it firmly. Size values are once, few and many counts, or a class for expanded clones, and some rows have none.

j_call	d_call	clone_size	v_call	cdr3_nt	cdr3_aa
TRBJ1-5	.	.	TRBV18	TGTGCCAGCTCAGTAAGCGACGGCAATCAGCCCCAGCATTTT	CASSVSDGNQPQHF
TRBJ2-2	.	.	TRBV25-1	TGTGCCAGCAGTGGTCAGGGAAACACCGGGGAGCTGTTTTTT	CASSGQGNTGELFF
TRBJ2-7	.	once	TRBV19	TGTGCCAGTAGTCCGACGGCTAGCTCCTACGAGCAGTACTTC	CASSPTASSYEQYF
TRBJ2-1	TRBD2	.	TRBV7-2	TGTGCCAGCAGCTTAGTACTAGCGGGGTACAATGAGCAGTTCTTC	CASSLVLAGYNEQFF
TRBJ2-1	TRBD2	few	TRBV5-1	TGCGCCAGCAGCGCCGCCGGCGGGGGAAACAATGAGCAGTTCTTC	CASSAAGGGNNEQFF
TRBJ2-1	TRBD1	.	TRBV7-2	TGTGCCAGCAGCTTAGCTACAGGGGGTGACAATGAGCAGTTCTTC	CASSLATGGDNEQFF
TRBJ2-7	.	few	TRBV6-2/TRBV6-3	TGTGCCAGCAGCATTAGCGGTCGGTACGAGCAGTACTTC	CASSISGRYEQYF
TRBJ1-5	.	.	TRBV5-8	TGTGCCAGCAGCTTGACGGGTACGAGGAGGCCCCAGCATTTT	CASSLTGTRRPQHF
TRBJ1-2	TRBD1	.	TRBV9	TGTGCCAGCAGCTCGGCAGGGGGCCGGAACTATGGCTACACCTTC	CASSSAGGRNYGYTF
TRBJ1-2	TRBD1	few	TRBV28	TGTGCCAGCAACGGACAGGTCTACTATGGCTACACCTTC	CASNGQVYYGYTF
TRBJ1-5	.	.	TRBV12-3/TRBV12-4	TGTGCCAGCACCTGGGGAGATCAGCCCCAGCATTTT	CASTWGDQPQHF
TRBJ1-6	.	few	TRBV19	TGTGCCAGTACAACAGGGAACTCTTCACCCCTCCACTTT	CASTTGNSSPLHF
TRBJ2-2	TRBD1	.	TRBV24-1	TGTGCCACCGCCAGGGGGCTAAACACCGGGGAGCTGTTTTTT	CATARGLNTGELFF
TRBJ2-5	TRBD1	.	TRBV7-8	TGTGCCAGCAGCTCCAGGGGGTTGGGAGAGACCCAGTACTTC	CASSSRGLGETQYF